This TCR beta chain originates from a study of cytomegalovirus exposure and HLA in healthy donors (dated by TCRdb to about 2017). Notes on the research overall: In an earlier analysis of around 540 of the donors, about 270 Gb of sequence data and 90 million to 130 million unique TCR beta sequences from 150 million to 200 million T cells were reported. Among the approximately 420 genotyped donors, 81% belonged to the genetic ancestry cluster associated with self-reported Caucasian donors. The number of typed donors differed by locus: about 629-630 for A, B, C, DRB1 and DQB1; 500 to 550 for DQA1; 606 for DPA1; and about 450 for DPB1. Along with the roughly 700-subject first cohort, a separate validation cohort of over a hundred different subjects was used. To predict cytomegalovirus infection status, the study brought together high-throughput TCR immunosequencing, statistical association of individual TCRs with disease status, and machine learning. Four to six DR-DQ haplotypes were handled as single units for association and clustering, since linkage in the cohort was strong. On average, roughly 250,000 unique TCR beta nucleotide sequences were sequenced per donor among 398 genotyped donors of the cohort, with around 19% of those sequences being non-productive. Alongside the repertoire data, information on donor age, sex, ethnicity and CMV serostatus was compiled. The study was designed to test whether signatures of past pathogen exposure could be identified by cataloging public T cell receptors. The T cell repertoires of under 700 subjects were profiled by immunosequencing and related to cytomegalovirus serostatus. To study patterns of TCR occurrence, a later analysis re-analyzed previously published TCR beta repertoires from around 660 donors and added high-resolution HLA genotyping. Both class I and class II loci were covered by HLA typing, at four-digit resolution. Roughly 320 gigabases of sequencing data and approximately 91 million unique TCR sequences made up an early release that covered 500 to 700 HLA-typed donors. All discovery cohort repertoires had been generated on a single sequencing platform. Rather than using new phenotypic data, the later analysis identified candidate immune exposures from TCR beta sequences and from how often those sequences occurred across donors. In an earlier analysis of roughly 540 of the donors, high-throughput TCR beta sequencing was used to judge whether each TCR beta V gene segment behaved as functional or pseudogenic. Genome-wide SNP genotypes for about three fifths of the roughly 670 donors were used in a later genetic analysis, which treated that subset as a discovery cohort. On the study overall, not on this receptor specifically: A later genetic analysis reported fewer N-insertions in productive TCRs among donors in an Asian-associated ancestry cluster than the 666-donor mean. A later genetic analysis associated a missense DCLRE1C variant with V-gene and J-gene trimming of TCR beta chains, and an independent cohort replicated the association. Strong co-occurrence of HLA alleles, especially DR and DQ, made assigning TCR associations to individual alleles difficult. Some IMGT-functional V segments, including TRBV6-2 and TRBV6-3, could not be distinguished by the 87-base-pair reads and were therefore excluded. The cohort was sequenced for TCR beta chains only, and without alpha or paired-chain data the features that could be detected were limited. About 17 rarely observed V segments, including chromosome 9 orphons, were excluded from the earlier analysis of a few hundred of the donors because counts were too low. Linkage disequilibrium might explain the correlated functional status among segregating V segments, but an unknown experimental factor could not be excluded. It was suggested by the authors that the approach could potentially be generalized to other disease states and immunological phenotypes. CMV serostatus was the only immune exposure information available for the cohort. Most CMV-associated TCR beta chains appeared to be HLA-restricted in a later analysis, and the HLA associations seemed to be driven largely by CMV exposure. At a false discovery rate of 0.05, a later analysis linked around 15,000 TCR beta sequences to specific HLA alleles. The study listed 150 to 200 TCR beta chains as associated with cytomegalovirus. Because HLA typing was unavailable for some donors at each locus, only the typed subset was used in association tests. The sequencing pipeline was judged likely to have produced a cluster of highly shared sequence variants as a technical artifact. According to a later analysis, parvovirus B19, influenza, CMV and Epstein-Barr virus appeared linked to several top co-occurrence clusters. Compared with equally common non-associated chains, HLA-associated TCR beta chains in a later analysis were more clonally expanded and had lower generation probabilities. According to a later analysis, TCR association rates differed among HLA loci, with DRB1 alleles showing the most associated TCRs and HLA-C alleles showing the fewest. The presence/absence analyses assumed that sequencing depth was roughly uniform across donors, and that assumption may not be true. A further reported finding was that TCR beta sequences accurately predicted the HLA-A and HLA-B alleles for most subjects in the first cohort. In vitro tests confirmed that a few of the cytomegalovirus-associated TCR beta chains recognize cytomegalovirus antigens. In an earlier analysis of under 600 of the donors, most TCR beta V segments were observed in productive rearrangements about 87% or about 30% of the time, broadly matching IMGT annotations. Most TCR sequences were seen in very few donors, while some public TCRs were found in many individuals. The classifier was reported to diagnose cytomegalovirus status with high specificity and sensitivity in both the original cohort and the validation cohort.

Details on this clone: The antigen it recognizes is unknown. The input lacks base qualities; no much larger clone sits a single base away.

The germline V end is reduced by 3 bases and the J end by 1 base; junction bases left unmatched: 9. Sequences SNHLY (CDR1) and FYNNEI (CDR2) are obtained from the germline V gene. Its CDR3 holds 17 amino acids, cysteine through phenylalanine. This entry keeps only the CDR3 DNA: 51 bases, framed from base 1. In total, 600 or so healthy bone marrow donors made up the cohort. At the time of sampling, all cohort members were nominally healthy, though unrecorded immune exposures were likely present. The donor tested CMV seronegative and was one of the 352 seronegative cohort members. A peripheral blood sample was provided by each donor, and peripheral blood mononuclear cells were used for TCR beta sequencing. Genomic DNA was extracted from the blood cell samples with the Qiagen DNeasy Blood Extraction Kit. Receptor amplification or capture employed the immunoSEQ multiplex PCR assay. For the multiplex PCR, a mixture combining 60 forward primers for TCR Vbeta segments and 13 reverse primers for TCR Jbeta segments was used. Amplification of the CDR3 region of rearranged TCR beta genes was performed with a multiplex PCR assay on genomic DNA. The amplified TCR beta libraries were sequenced on the Illumina HiSeq System as 87-base-pair reads. The authors' analysis ran thus. In a later analysis, about 80 million unique TCR beta chains were counted across the 666 repertoires, and about 9.9 million of these chains were shared by at least two donors. To remove PCR and sequencing errors, raw reads were error-corrected and collapsed into unique sequences using a nearest-neighbor algorithm that merged closely related sequences. To assign V, D and J gene segments, CDR3 sequences were aligned to IMGT reference sequences. For a sequence to be retained, at least a six-nucleotide match to both a V gene segment and a J gene segment was required. A rearrangement was called productive if the CDR3 had no stop codons and remained in frame with V and J, and every other rearrangement was called non-productive. CDR3 was defined by IMGT convention, running from the second conserved V-encoded cysteine to the conserved J-encoded phenylalanine. The earlier analysis of roughly 590 of the donors excluded sequences that lacked an unambiguous match to a single V gene segment. An earlier analysis of 550 to 650 of the donors classified V segments as functional when productive rearrangements were above 56.7% and as segregating when the standard deviation between donors was above 5%. A statistical classification framework was built for diagnosing cytomegalovirus status from the catalog of TCR beta chain sequences. V and J gene assignment, in a later analysis, came from comparing TCR nucleotide sequences with IMGT/GENE-DB human TR gene sequences. In a later analysis, CDR3 sequences and most-parsimonious VDJ recombination scenarios were assigned using the TCRdist pipeline. A later analysis defined each TCR beta chain by its CDR3 amino acid sequence plus V-gene family, and excluded reads lacking a unique V-gene family. As a way to deal with suspected cross-contamination and a sequencing artifact, a later analysis dropped hundreds of nucleotide sequences that were highly shared and had low generation probability. In a later analysis, a clonal expansion index for each public chain was calculated from normalized within-repertoire ranks of inferred template counts. In a later analysis, generation probabilities were computed with a VDJ recombination model fitted to out-of-frame rearrangements, and the resulting probabilities were checked against IGoR. In a later analysis, TCR-TCR, TCR-HLA and TCR-CMV co-occurrence was scored with hypergeometric tests, and a repertoire-size bias correction was applied to TCR pairs. In a later analysis, false discovery rates were estimated by permuting HLA or CMV assignments 20 times. In a later analysis, co-occurring TCRs were grouped using DBSCAN, with TCRdist sequence similarity added in when clustering inside HLA-allele-positive subsets. Co-occurrence clustering excluded repertoires with fewer than 30,000 or more than 120,000 public chains, plus five with anomalous nucleotide sharing. Drawn from immuneACCESS, this table holds only the in-frame rearrangements with V and J called that TCRdb kept. Clones are partly lost; checked studies trace under half to an unresolved V gene and leave the rest unexplained. V, J and clone size are those of that table, while D and trimming were read from the DNA. A total of about 130,000 clones appear in this sample, almost 85% of them only once. The ten top clones hold about 2.9% of the sample.

The V and J segments used are TRBV2 and TRBJ1-3, with 7 bases in between that match TRBD1. The receptor was isolated from a boy aged 2-15 years in good health and CMV-seronegative. The sample comprised PBMCs. CDR3 sequence: CASSDPRDRSSGNTIYF. The nucleotides are TGTGCCAGCAGTGATCCAAGGGACAGATCGTCTGGAAACACCATATATTTT.